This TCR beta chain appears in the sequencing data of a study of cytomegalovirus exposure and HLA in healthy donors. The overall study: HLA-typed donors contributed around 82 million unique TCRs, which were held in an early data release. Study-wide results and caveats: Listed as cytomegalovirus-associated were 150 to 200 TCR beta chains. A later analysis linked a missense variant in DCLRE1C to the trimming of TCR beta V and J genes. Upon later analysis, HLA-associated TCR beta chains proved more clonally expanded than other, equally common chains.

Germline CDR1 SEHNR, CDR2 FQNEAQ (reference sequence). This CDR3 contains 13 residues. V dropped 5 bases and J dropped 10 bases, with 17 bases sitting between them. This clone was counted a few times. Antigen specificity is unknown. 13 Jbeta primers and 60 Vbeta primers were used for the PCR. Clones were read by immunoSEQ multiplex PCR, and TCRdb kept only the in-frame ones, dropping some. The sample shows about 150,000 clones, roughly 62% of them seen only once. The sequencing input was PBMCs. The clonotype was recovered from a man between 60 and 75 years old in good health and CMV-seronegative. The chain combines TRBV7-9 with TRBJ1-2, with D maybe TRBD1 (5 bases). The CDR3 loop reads CASSRGRVSAYTF. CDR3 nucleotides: TGTGCCAGCAGCCGAGGCAGGGTTAGTGCCTACACCTTC.